What follows are 9 T cell receptor beta chains derived from one specimen sequenced in a study of T-cell memory formation after mild COVID-19. TCRdb called the 5' RACE reads again in MiXCR, with one record for every CDR3 protein. The sample carries about 260,000 distinct CDR3 sequences, around 8% recorded once. Sequenced sample: PBMCs or a T cell subset sorted from them (not recorded which). The receptor source for this set is a man aged 18-30 years who had mild COVID-19 (a few samples of this study predate the infection). Cell type and time point are not known.

The chain recombines TRBV6-1 with TRBJ1-2; D gene unclear. Trimming stripped 1 base from V and 4 bases from J, with 7 bases between. The V gene's germline CDR1 is MNHNS and CDR2 SASEGT. The CDR3 has 13 amino acids. DNA for the CDR3: TGTGCCAGCAGTGAAGACGGGGTCTATGGCTACACCTTC. This sequence encodes CASSEDGVYGYTF.

The V and J genes are TRBV4-2 and TRBJ2-7, with 7 bases lining up with TRBD2. The CDR3 is 16 amino acids. Unmatched junction bases numbered 9, after V lost 2 bases and J lost 2 bases. Germline V CDR1 and CDR2: LGHNA, YNFKEQ. The CDR3 DNA sequence: TGTGCCAGCAGCCAATTGCGTTTGACTAGCACCTACGAGCAGTACTTC. Translating gives CASSQLRLTSTYEQYF.

The chain couples TRBV20-1 to TRBJ2-1; 10 positions agree with TRBD2. The CDR3 has 15 residues. Trimming cost V 0 bases and J 6 bases; bases outside gene matches: 5. CDR1 is DFQATT, CDR2 SNEGSKA, per germline (reference sequence). CDR3 nucleotides: TGCAGTGCTAGAGATCCAGCGGGGGGGCGCAATGAGCAGTTCTTC. Residues: CSARDPAGGRNEQFF.

This rearrangement joins TRBV4-3 to TRBJ1-5, with 7 bases matching TRBD1. V lost 0 bases and J lost 5; bases outside the gene matches: 4. This CDR3 comprises 15 residues. CDR1 is LGHNA and CDR2 is YSLEER in the germline V gene. The CDR3: CASSQETRGYQPQHF. The CDR3 nucleotides read TGCGCCAGCAGCCAAGAGACCAGGGGGTATCAGCCCCAGCATTTT.

This clonotype appeared many times. The genes are TRBV7-2 and TRBJ1-5; weak D call: TRBD1 (5 bases). The length of the CDR3 is 14 residues. Trimming left V 1 base short and J 7 bases short, with 11 bases between. The germline gives CDR1 SGHTA, CDR2 FQGNSA. CDR3 sequence (DNA): TGTGCCAGCAGCTTAGAATCGAGGGGCCAGCCCCAGCATTTT. Translation gives CASSLESRGQPQHF.

At least ten counts were recorded for this clonotype. V is TRBV7-9 and J is TRBJ2-7; possible D gene TRBD2, 5 bases. CDR3 length equals 14 residues. Germline CDR1 SEHNR, CDR2 FQNEAQ (reference sequence). V lost 4 bases and J 2 bases, leaving 12 bases between the germline ends. In nucleotides, the CDR3 is TGTGCCAGCAGCTCCGGACTGAACCCCTACGAGCAGTACTTC. This codes for CASSSGLNPYEQYF.

This clonotype was seen only a few times. The chain uses TRBV15 and TRBJ1-5; tentatively, D is TRBD1 (5 bases). The V end was cut by 1 base, the J end by 6 bases, with 25 bases between. The CDR3 length is 19 residues. Germline CDR1 reads LNHNV; CDR2 reads YYDKDF (reference sequence). As DNA, the CDR3 is TGTGCCACCAGCAGAGGGAAACTGGGCCCCAGTGGGGGAATTCAGCCCCAGCATTTT. Protein product: CATSRGKLGPSGGIQPQHF.

The CDR3 DNA follows: TGTGCCAGCACCCCTTCCAGGGACGGGGAGCCCCAGCATTTT. Protein product: CASTPSRDGEPQHF. J is TRBJ1-5 and V is TRBV12-3 or TRBV12-4, with D perhaps matching TRBD1 (5 bases). Trimming took 7 bases from V and 8 from J, leaving 18 bases between them. This CDR3 has 14 amino acids.

This chain joins TRBV4-3 and TRBJ2-5; 14 nucleotides agree with TRBD2. The germline V gene has CDR1 LGHNA and CDR2 YSLEER. This CDR3 has 18 amino acids. V was pared by 0 bases and J by 2 bases, with 5 bases of the junction left unmatched. The CDR3: CASSQDGTSGGVQETQYF. The CDR3 nucleotides read TGCGCCAGCAGCCAAGATGGGACTAGCGGGGGTGTACAAGAGACCCAGTACTTC.